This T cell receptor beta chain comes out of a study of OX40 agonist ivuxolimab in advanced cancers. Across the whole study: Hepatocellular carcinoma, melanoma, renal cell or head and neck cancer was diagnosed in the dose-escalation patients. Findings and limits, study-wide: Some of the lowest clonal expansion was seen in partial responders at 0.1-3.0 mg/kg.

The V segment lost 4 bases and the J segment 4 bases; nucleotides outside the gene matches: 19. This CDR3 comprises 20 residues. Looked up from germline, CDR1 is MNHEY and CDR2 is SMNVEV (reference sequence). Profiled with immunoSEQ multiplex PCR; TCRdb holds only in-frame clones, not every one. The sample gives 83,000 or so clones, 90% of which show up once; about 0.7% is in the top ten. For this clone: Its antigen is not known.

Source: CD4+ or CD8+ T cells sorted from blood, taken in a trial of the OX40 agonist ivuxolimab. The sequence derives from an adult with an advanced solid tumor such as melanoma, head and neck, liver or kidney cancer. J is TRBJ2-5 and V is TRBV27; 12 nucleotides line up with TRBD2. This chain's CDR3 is CASSSTRRLAGDSSRETQYF. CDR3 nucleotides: TGTGCCAGCAGTTCTACACGGCGACTAGCGGGAGATTCGTCTAGAGAGACCCAGTACTTC.